The rows below give T cell receptor beta chains drawn from one sample of a study of identical twins. TCRdb reprocessed the 5' RACE reads with MiXCR, giving one entry per CDR3 protein. The sample yields some 1,700,000 distinct CDR3 sequences, roughly a third seen once. Sequences were obtained from cord blood. The receptors here all came from a newborn girl in good health. The CDR3 runs from the conserved cysteine through the conserved F or W. Each record gives: clone size, V gene, D gene, J gene, CDR3 protein, CDR3 DNA. D genes are given only for firm matches. Not all rows give a size; the values are once, few, many and, for expanded clones, a class.

>.|TRBV4-2|TRBD2|TRBJ2-1
CASSQESGGAFYNGQFF
TGTGCCAGCAGCCAAGAAAGCGGGGGGGCCTTCTACAATGGGCAGTTCTTC
>few|TRBV20-1|.|TRBJ2-5
CSARRQHQETQYF
TGCAGTGCTAGGCGCCAGCACCAAGAGACCCAGTACTTC
>many|TRBV12-3/TRBV12-4|TRBD1|TRBJ1-2
CASSLEQGNYGYTF
TGCGCCAGCAGCTTGGAACAGGGGAACTATGGCTACACCTTC
>.|TRBV12-3/TRBV12-4|TRBD2|TRBJ2-1
CASSLGSLRLAVSCNEQFF
TGTGCCAGCAGTTTAGGGAGTCTCCGACTAGCGGTTTCCTGCAATGAGCAGTTCTTC
>few|TRBV28|.|TRBJ2-1
CATGISGVYNEQFF
TGTGCCACCGGGATTTCCGGAGTCTACAATGAGCAGTTCTTC
>.|TRBV5-1|.|TRBJ2-7
CASSFNVNEQYF
TGCGCCAGCAGCTTCAATGTAAACGAGCAGTACTTC
>many|TRBV29-1|TRBD1|TRBJ1-2
CSVVGQGDGYTF
TGCAGCGTCGTGGGACAGGGCGATGGCTACACCTTC
>few|TRBV20-1|TRBD1|TRBJ2-7
CSARDQGTGGDEQYF
TGCAGTGCTAGAGATCAGGGGACAGGGGGCGACGAGCAGTACTTC
>.|TRBV10-3|TRBD2|TRBJ2-3
CAISDGGASTDTQYF
TGTGCCATCAGTGACGGGGGGGCCTCCACAGATACGCAGTATTTT
>.|TRBV5-6|.|TRBJ1-2
CASSSGSRYGYTF
TGTGCCAGCAGCTCGGGGTCTAGGTATGGCTACACCTTC
>.|TRBV2|.|TRBJ2-1
CASRLTGPNEQVF
TGTGCCAGCAGGCTGACAGGTCCAAATGAGCAGGTCTTC
>.|TRBV4-2|TRBD2|TRBJ2-1
CASSQEPTSGAYNEQFF
TGTGCCAGCAGCCAAGAGCCGACTAGCGGGGCTTACAATGAGCAGTTCTTC
>.|TRBV24-1|.|TRBJ1-1
CAATRPNTEAFF
TGTGCCGCGACAAGGCCGAACACTGAAGCTTTCTTT
>.|TRBV10-3|TRBD1|TRBJ1-1
CAIRTGAGIDTEAFF
TGTGCCATCAGGACAGGGGCGGGTATAGACACTGAAGCTTTCTTT
>few|TRBV11-2|TRBD2|TRBJ2-3
CASSLLAARGSDTQYF
TGTGCCAGCAGCTTACTAGCGGCTCGGGGATCAGATACGCAGTATTTT
>few|TRBV5-1|TRBD2|TRBJ2-1
CASSLRAGGPYEQFF
TGCGCCAGCAGCTTGAGAGCGGGGGGGCCCTATGAGCAGTTCTTC
>.|TRBV20-1|.|TRBJ2-5
CSAKRGTQYF
TGCAGTGCTAAAAGGGGGACCCAGTACTTC
>.|TRBV3-1|TRBD1|TRBJ1-5
CASSRGPPGTGNQPQHF
TGTGCCAGCAGCCGTGGGCCCCCCGGGACAGGGAATCAGCCCCAGCATTTT
>few|TRBV3-1|TRBD2|TRBJ2-1
CASSQESPSGRAPNEQFF
TGTGCCAGCAGCCAAGAATCCCCTAGCGGGAGGGCCCCCAATGAGCAGTTCTTC
>.|TRBV6-5|TRBD1|TRBJ2-1
CASSYSSRADRGFRETQFF
TGTGCCAGCAGTTACTCAAGCCGGGCTGACAGGGGATTCCGAGAGACCCAGTTCTTC
>few|TRBV2|.|TRBJ2-4
CASSRWGSVPTGAKNIRYF
TGTGCCAGCTCCCGTTGGGGGAGTGTCCCCACGGGGGCCAAAAACATTCGGTACTTC
>.|TRBV2|.|TRBJ2-3
CASSEALNSVTDTQYF
TGTGCCAGCAGTGAAGCGCTCAATAGCGTCACAGATACGCAGTATTTT
>.|TRBV28|.|TRBJ2-7
CATRLYEQYF
TGTGCCACCCGCCTTTACGAGCAGTACTTC
>few|TRBV18|TRBD1|TRBJ1-2
CASSPTGTGGGYGYTF
TGTGCCAGCTCACCGACAGGAACAGGGGGCGGCTATGGCTACACCTTC
>.|TRBV4-2|TRBD1|TRBJ2-1
CASSQEDRVVTQFF
TGTGCCAGCAGCCAAGAGGACAGGGTCGTGACCCAGTTCTTC
>.|TRBV20-1|.|TRBJ1-5
CSARDLGRSNQPQHF
TGCAGTGCTAGAGATCTCGGACGCAGCAATCAGCCCCAGCATTTT
>.|TRBV14|TRBD1|TRBJ2-7
CASSLPGTGVGNEQYF
TGTGCCAGCAGCCTGCCAGGGACAGGGGTTGGGAATGAGCAGTACTTC
>.|TRBV5-1|.|TRBJ2-7
CASSLAGYFYEQYF
TGCGCCAGCAGCTTGGCGGGATACTTCTACGAGCAGTACTTC
>few|TRBV18|.|TRBJ1-6
CASSRAVLNSPLHF
TGTGCCAGCTCACGGGCAGTGCTTAATTCACCCCTCCACTTT
>once|TRBV20-1|.|TRBJ1-5
CSARRGWWGGNQPQHF
TGCAGTGCTAGAAGGGGGTGGTGGGGGGGGAATCAGCCCCAGCATTTT
>.|TRBV7-2|TRBD1|TRBJ2-1
CASSLVDLGGRNEQFF
TGTGCCAGCAGCTTAGTAGATTTAGGGGGCCGGAATGAGCAGTTCTTC
>.|TRBV11-2|TRBD2|TRBJ2-2
CASSLMLAGAWNTGELFF
TGTGCCAGCAGCTTAATGCTAGCGGGGGCCTGGAACACCGGGGAGCTGTTTTTT
>few|TRBV27|.|TRBJ1-2
CASNHDGGGNYGYTF
TGTGCCAGCAACCACGACGGGGGAGGTAACTATGGCTACACCTTC
>.|TRBV7-2|.|TRBJ1-6
CASSLATGMGSPLHF
TGTGCCAGCAGCTTAGCAACAGGGATGGGCTCACCCCTCCACTTT
>.|TRBV6-1|.|TRBJ2-4
CDSSGFSGSKNIQYF
TGTGACAGCAGTGGGTTTTCGGGGAGCAAAAACATTCAGTACTTC
>.|TRBV2|TRBD2|TRBJ2-1
CAQRKGFSGSDEQFF
TGTGCACAAAGGAAGGGGTTTAGCGGGAGCGATGAGCAGTTCTTC
>.|TRBV7-9|.|TRBJ1-6
CASSLVFSYNSPLHF
TGTGCCAGCAGCTTAGTCTTCTCCTATAATTCACCCCTCCACTTT
>few|TRBV4-1|.|TRBJ2-7
CASSQDISSYNEQYF
TGCGCCAGCAGCCAAGACATTAGCTCCTACAATGAGCAGTACTTC
>.|TRBV27|TRBD1|TRBJ2-2
CASSSRQGRFTGELFF
TGTGCCAGCAGTTCACGACAGGGGCGGTTCACCGGGGAGCTGTTTTTT
>.|TRBV29-1|.|TRBJ1-1
CSVTTMVGEAFF
TGCAGCGTTACTACCATGGTCGGAGAAGCTTTCTTT
>.|TRBV14|.|TRBJ2-3
CASSQSWSNRDTQYF
TGTGCCAGCAGCCAAAGCTGGAGCAACAGAGATACGCAGTATTTT
>few|TRBV6-6|.|TRBJ1-2
CASSYRTGRGYTF
TGTGCCAGCAGTTACAGAACAGGTCGGGGCTACACCTTC
>many|TRBV29-1|.|TRBJ2-7
CSVEDPSTGEQYF
TGCAGCGTTGAAGATCCCAGCACCGGAGAGCAGTACTTC
>.|TRBV20-1|TRBD2|TRBJ2-1
CSARGGTSGIVEQFF
TGCAGTGCTAGAGGCGGGACTAGCGGGATCGTTGAGCAGTTCTTC
>.|TRBV20-1|TRBD2|TRBJ2-5
CSARDPLAGANNEQYF
TGCAGTGCTAGAGATCCTCTAGCGGGGGCCAACAATGAGCAGTACTTC
>few|TRBV11-2|TRBD2|TRBJ2-1
CASSSLRAGGYNEQFF
TGTGCCAGCAGCTCCCTTCGAGCGGGAGGGTACAATGAGCAGTTCTTC
>many|TRBV12-3/TRBV12-4|.|TRBJ1-2
CASSFGRDRVDGYTF
TGTGCCAGCAGTTTCGGCAGGGATAGAGTAGATGGCTACACCTTC
>many|TRBV29-1|.|TRBJ2-3
CSVGSGDTQYF
TGCAGCGTTGGTTCTGGGGATACGCAGTATTTT
>.|TRBV6-1|.|TRBJ2-5
CASSEADGPFYNEQYF
TGTGCCAGCAGTGAAGCCGATGGGCCCTTCTACAATGAGCAGTACTTC
>.|TRBV7-8|.|TRBJ2-7
CASGLQGEQYF
TGTGCCAGCGGCTTACAGGGCGAGCAGTACTTC
>.|TRBV7-2|.|TRBJ1-4
CASGRGFDEKLFF
TGTGCCAGCGGGCGGGGGTTCGATGAAAAACTGTTTTTT
>.|TRBV7-8|TRBD2|TRBJ2-1
CVSSPPGLAEHNEQFF
TGTGTCAGCAGCCCCCCGGGACTAGCGGAGCACAATGAGCAGTTCTTC
>.|TRBV18|TRBD2|TRBJ2-3
CASSPLTSGRGNTDTQYF
TGTGCCAGCTCACCACTCACTAGCGGGAGAGGGAACACAGATACGCAGTATTTT
>few|TRBV20-1|TRBD2|TRBJ2-3
CSAFSLAGAADTQYF
TGCAGTGCTTTTTCCCTAGCGGGGGCGGCAGATACGCAGTATTTT